This TCR beta chain was identified in a study of blood T cell repertoires in COVID-19. The overall study: In each case, the material was cDNA or gDNA derived from T cells, B-cell-depleted T cells, or PBMCs.

This study enrolled people aged 18 to 89 from about two dozen US geographic areas. Clinical histories supplied by participants themselves formed the basis of cohort assignment. In the authors' methods: Nucleated cell counts were estimated from reference gene primer amplification. TCRdb keeps only in-frame clones here, not all; method: immunoSEQ multiplex PCR. The DNA gave D and trimming, while V, J and clone size come from that table. The sample has 300,000 to 400,000 clones, 85% seen once. Trimming shortened V by 5 bases and J by 6 bases, and 14 bases separated the two germline ends. The CDR3 consists of 14 residues. Germline CDR1 is MNHEY and CDR2 is SVGAGI.

This clonotype was sampled from a woman aged 25-40 years who had been exposed to COVID-19. This chain uses TRBV6-5 with TRBJ1-5, with D perhaps matching TRBD1 (5 bases). The sequencing input was PBMCs or T cells enriched from blood (not recorded which). The CDR3 region has the DNA TGTGCCAGCAGTACTCGCTCAGGGATTCAGCCCCAGCATTTT. The encoded protein is CASSTRSGIQPQHF.